These T cell receptor beta chains were read from a single sample in a study of shared clonotypes between healthy human individuals. Assay used: immunoSEQ multiplex PCR; TCRdb lists only in-frame clones, some missing. This sample has 1.6 million or so clones, with approximately 96% found just once. Material: naive CD4+ T cells sorted from blood. The receptors shown here come from a young man in good health. The CDR3 runs from the conserved cysteine through the conserved F or W. A D gene is named only where the DNA matches it firmly. Clone size is given for some rows only: seen once, a few or many times, or a class if the clone is expanded.

j_call d_call v_call clone_size cdr3_length cdr3_aa cdr3_nt
TRBJ2-7 TRBD2 TRBV7-8 once 16 CASRGILWEGSYEQYF TGTGCCAGCAGGGGTATTCTTTGGGAGGGTTCCTACGAGCAGTACTTC
TRBJ2-7 TRBD2 TRBV5-1 . 16 CASSRILAGGPYEQYF TGCGCCAGCAGCCGAATACTAGCGGGAGGGCCCTACGAGCAGTACTTC
TRBJ2-1 . TRBV11-3 . 15 CASSSGRGSYNEQFF TGTGCCAGCAGCTCAGGGAGAGGGAGCTACAATGAGCAGTTCTTC
TRBJ2-1 . TRBV6-4 . 13 CASGTEVNDEQFF TGTGCCAGCGGGACGGAAGTCAATGATGAGCAGTTCTTC
TRBJ2-7 TRBD1 TRBV5-1 . 13 CASSLEDRGEQYF TGCGCCAGCAGCTTAGAGGACAGGGGAGAGCAGTACTTC
TRBJ2-5 . TRBV18 . 14 CASSPLANGETQYF TGTGCCAGCTCACCACTAGCGAATGGGGAGACCCAGTACTTC
TRBJ2-3 . TRBV27 . 15 CASSSDYLSTDTQYF TGTGCCAGCAGTTCCGACTATCTATCCACAGATACGCAGTATTTT
TRBJ1-2 . TRBV7-8 . 17 CASSFGVRDTPLYGYTF TGTGCCAGCAGCTTTGGGGTCCGGGACACCCCGCTCTATGGCTACACCTTC
TRBJ2-4 . TRBV11-2 . 19 CASSLGSLIGELAKNIQYF TGTGCCAGCAGCTTAGGGAGCTTAATAGGGGAATTAGCCAAAAACATTCAGTACTTC
TRBJ2-1 . TRBV18 . 11 CASSQIDEQFF TGTGCCAGCTCTCAAATCGATGAGCAGTTCTTC
TRBJ2-3 . TRBV4-1 . 15 CASSQGRDPTDTQYF TGCGCCAGCAGCCAAGGCAGGGACCCCACAGATACGCAGTATTTT
TRBJ2-1 TRBD2 TRBV7-2 . 15 CASSLELAVYNEQFF TGTGCCAGCAGCTTAGAACTAGCGGTTTACAATGAGCAGTTCTTC
TRBJ1-2 . TRBV7-9 . 14 CASSLAGTNYGYTF TGTGCCAGCAGCTTAGCCGGGACTAACTATGGCTACACCTTC
TRBJ2-3 TRBD1 TRBV10-2 . 15 CASRARTGLGDTQYF TGCGCCAGCAGGGCCCGGACAGGGTTAGGAGATACGCAGTATTTT
TRBJ2-6 . TRBV30 . 16 CAWSPGPNSGANVLTF TGTGCCTGGAGCCCTGGCCCCAACTCTGGGGCCAACGTCCTGACTTTC
TRBJ1-2 . TRBV28 . 15 CASSLWGTSNYGYTF TGTGCCAGCAGTTTATGGGGGACGTCTAACTATGGCTACACCTTC
TRBJ1-2 TRBD1 TRBV5-1 . 16 CASSWAGTELSGGYTF TGCGCCAGCAGCTGGGCCGGGACAGAGCTTTCAGGGGGCTACACCTTC
TRBJ2-1 TRBD2 TRBV7-6 . 15 CASSLSGSPYNEQFF TGTGCCAGCAGCCTTAGCGGGAGTCCCTACAATGAGCAGTTCTTC
TRBJ1-2 . TRBV5-7 . 11 CASSFHYGYTF TGTGCCAGCAGCTTTCACTATGGCTACACCTTC
TRBJ1-2 . TRBV5-4 . 13 CASSSSLNYGYTF TGTGCCAGCAGCTCTAGCCTTAACTATGGCTACACCTTC
TRBJ1-5 TRBD1 TRBV30 . 15 CAWSVGTGINQPQHF TGTGCCTGGAGTGTTGGGACAGGGATCAATCAGCCCCAGCATTTT
TRBJ2-5 TRBD1 TRBV9 . 15 CASSGRDRGQETQYF TGTGCCAGCAGCGGCCGGGACAGGGGGCAGGAGACCCAGTACTTC
TRBJ2-7 . TRBV5-1 . 14 CASSDPQGSYEQYF TGCGCCAGCAGCGACCCACAGGGATCCTACGAGCAGTACTTC
TRBJ2-5 . TRBV6-1 . 15 CASSEGYKTRETQYF TGTGCCAGCAGTGAAGGATATAAGACCCGGGAGACCCAGTACTTC
TRBJ2-1 . TRBV29-1 . 15 CSVEGYQGYYNEQFF TGCAGCGTTGAAGGTTACCAGGGGTACTACAATGAGCAGTTCTTC
TRBJ1-5 . TRBV10-3 . 14 CAIRQDGSNQPQHF TGTGCCATCAGACAGGACGGTAGCAATCAGCCCCAGCATTTT
TRBJ1-2 . TRBV28 . 12 CASSLGHYGYTF TGTGCCAGCAGTTTAGGGCACTATGGCTACACCTTC
TRBJ2-7 . TRBV28 . 14 CASAAGTTIYEQYF TGTGCCAGCGCAGCCGGGACGACCATCTACGAGCAGTACTTC
TRBJ2-7 TRBD2 TRBV18 . 16 CASSPYVRASGYEQYF TGTGCCAGCTCACCTTATGTCAGGGCTAGCGGGTACGAGCAGTACTTC
TRBJ1-4 . TRBV4-1 . 14 CASSPGGLREKLFF TGCGCCAGCAGCCCTGGGGGATTAAGGGAAAAACTGTTTTTT